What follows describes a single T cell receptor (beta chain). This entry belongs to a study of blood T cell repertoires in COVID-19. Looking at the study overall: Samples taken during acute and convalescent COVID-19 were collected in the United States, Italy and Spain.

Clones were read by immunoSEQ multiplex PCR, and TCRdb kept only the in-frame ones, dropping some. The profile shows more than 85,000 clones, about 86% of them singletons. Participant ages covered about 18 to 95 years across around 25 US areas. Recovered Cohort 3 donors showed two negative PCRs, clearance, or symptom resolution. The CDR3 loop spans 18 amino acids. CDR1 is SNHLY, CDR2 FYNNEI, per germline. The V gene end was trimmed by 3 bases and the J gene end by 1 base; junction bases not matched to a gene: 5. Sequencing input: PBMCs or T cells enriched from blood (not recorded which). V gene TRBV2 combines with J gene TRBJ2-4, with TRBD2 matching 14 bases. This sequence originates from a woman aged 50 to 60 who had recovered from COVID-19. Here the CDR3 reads CASSDRLAGGPAKNIQYF. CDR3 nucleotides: TGTGCCAGCAGTGACCGACTAGCGGGGGGGCCGGCCAAAAACATTCAGTACTTC.